A selection of T cell receptor beta chains follows, all from one sample in a study of cytomegalovirus exposure and HLA in healthy donors. Data came from immunoSEQ multiplex PCR; TCRdb stores just in-frame clones and leaves some out. The table lists under 150,000 clones, approximately 75% of them singletons, with around 1% in the top ten. Sequenced sample: PBMCs. The receptors originated from a male donor in good health and CMV-seronegative. The CDR3 runs from the conserved cysteine through the conserved F or W. The D gene is left open where the match is weak. Clone size is not always given. Where it is, it says once, few, many or a class for expanded clones.

TRBJ1-6	TRBV7-9	.	.	TGTGCCAGCAGCTTAGCGGCGAGGGTCGGATCACCCCTCCACTTT	CASSLAARVGSPLHF
TRBJ1-1	TRBV9	once	.	TGTGCCAGCACCTCTGGACAGCTAGCGAACACTGAAGCTTTCTTT	CASTSGQLANTEAFF
TRBJ2-5	TRBV6-5	.	TRBD2	TGTGCCAGCAGCCGAATCCTAGCGGGGTACGAGACCCAGTACTTC	CASSRILAGYETQYF
TRBJ1-4	TRBV2	.	TRBD1	TGTGCCAGCAGGGCCGGAGACAGGGGTGCACATGAAAAACTGTTTTTT	CASRAGDRGAHEKLFF
TRBJ2-7	TRBV19	.	TRBD2	TGTGCCAGTAGTAACGTACTAGCGGGGGTACCCTACGAGCAGTACTTC	CASSNVLAGVPYEQYF
TRBJ2-7	TRBV21-1	.	.	TGTGCCAGCAGCGGTTGGGACTCCCTCTCCTACGAGCAGTACTTC	CASSGWDSLSYEQYF
TRBJ2-7	TRBV30	.	.	TGTGCCTGGAGCCCGGCGGGACCCTACGAGCAGTACTTC	CAWSPAGPYEQYF
TRBJ1-3	TRBV30	.	.	TGTGCCTGGACCGACGGCTCCTCTTTCGATAGCGGAAACACCATATATTTT	CAWTDGSSFDSGNTIYF
TRBJ1-1	TRBV18	once	.	TGTGCCAGCTCACCAGATGGAGTGAACACTGAAGCTTTCTTT	CASSPDGVNTEAFF
TRBJ1-6	TRBV5-4	.	.	TGTGCCAGCAGCTTCGGGGAGGGGAATTCACCCCTCCACTTT	CASSFGEGNSPLHF
TRBJ1-5	TRBV19	.	.	TGTGCCAGTGCCACCGGGGTCAATCAGCCCCAGCATTTT	CASATGVNQPQHF
TRBJ2-3	TRBV19	.	.	TGTGCCAGTACCCTGACTCCCCTGGCGACAGATACGCAGTATTTT	CASTLTPLATDTQYF
TRBJ1-4	TRBV7-9	few	.	TGTGCCAGCAGTTCACAGGAGACAACTAATGAAAAACTGTTTTTT	CASSSQETTNEKLFF
TRBJ2-3	TRBV7-2	.	.	TGTGCCAGCAGCTTAGTGGGTGGGCGGGTCACAGATACGCAGTATTTT	CASSLVGGRVTDTQYF
TRBJ2-2	TRBV5-1	.	.	TGCGCCAGCAGCTTGGGCCCTACAGGGGGGGACACCGGGGAGCTGTTTTTT	CASSLGPTGGDTGELFF
TRBJ2-5	TRBV5-1	.	.	TGCGCCAGCAGCTTGGCGGCAGGGCTCCAAGAGACCCAGTACTTC	CASSLAAGLQETQYF
TRBJ2-5	TRBV5-5	.	.	TGTGCCAGCAGCGGGGGCCCGCTTTTCCAAGAGACCCAGTACTTC	CASSGGPLFQETQYF
TRBJ2-3	TRBV30	.	.	TGTGCCTGGAGTACGAACAGCGGGACAGATACGCAGTATTTT	CAWSTNSGTDTQYF
TRBJ1-5	TRBV5-6	.	.	TGTGCCAGCAGCCGCGGGCTGGGTAATCAGCCCCAGCATTTT	CASSRGLGNQPQHF
TRBJ2-1	TRBV6-5	once	.	TGTGCCAGCAGTTACTCTGGGGGACTCTACAATGAGCAGTTCTTC	CASSYSGGLYNEQFF
TRBJ2-5	TRBV5-4	.	TRBD2	TGTGCCAGCAGCTTGGGGCACTCTAGCGGAGAAGAGACCCAGTACTTC	CASSLGHSSGEETQYF
TRBJ1-1	TRBV9	.	TRBD1	TGTGCCAGCAGCGTATCCACAACAGGGGGCGCGGGCACTGAAGCTTTCTTT	CASSVSTTGGAGTEAFF
TRBJ1-1	TRBV5-6	.	TRBD1	TGTGCCAGCAGCTTGCATCGGACAGGGGAAGCTTTCTTT	CASSLHRTGEAFF
TRBJ1-5	TRBV18	.	.	TGTGCCAGCTCACCACCGGGCAGCCGCCAAGATCAGCCCCAGCATTTT	CASSPPGSRQDQPQHF
TRBJ2-1	TRBV5-1	.	.	TGCGCCAGCAGCCTGGACAGCATTGACAATGAGCAGTTCTTC	CASSLDSIDNEQFF
TRBJ2-7	TRBV7-9	.	.	TGTGCCAGCAGCAGAACTGCCGCCTACGAGCAGTACTTC	CASSRTAAYEQYF
TRBJ1-3	TRBV6-1	.	.	TGTGCCAGCAGTGGGTCTGCGGAGGACACCATATATTTT	CASSGSAEDTIYF
TRBJ2-5	TRBV7-2	.	TRBD1	TGTGCCAGCAGCCTTGGGACAGCCCTCCAAGAGACCCAGTACTTC	CASSLGTALQETQYF
TRBJ2-1	TRBV7-9	few	.	TGTGCCAGCAGCTTAGGTCCCAGGGGTAAGAATGAGCAGTTCTTC	CASSLGPRGKNEQFF
TRBJ2-6	TRBV19	few	.	TGTGCCAGTAGTATCGGACTGATCTCTGGGGCCAACGTCCTGACTTTC	CASSIGLISGANVLTF
TRBJ1-1	TRBV5-1	.	.	TGCGCCAGCAGCTATCTAGACCCGGCGACTGAAGCTTTCTTT	CASSYLDPATEAFF
TRBJ1-1	TRBV5-4	.	.	TGTGCCAGCAGCTTGGTGGGGGCGAACACTGAAGCTTTCTTT	CASSLVGANTEAFF
TRBJ2-3	TRBV30	.	TRBD1	TGTGCCTGGAGTGTTGGGACAGGAGTTATCACAGATACGCAGTATTTT	CAWSVGTGVITDTQYF
TRBJ2-7	TRBV25-1	.	TRBD1	TGTGCCAGCAGTGAATCTCAATCCGGACAGGGGAAGAACGAGCAGTACTTC	CASSESQSGQGKNEQYF
TRBJ2-1	TRBV7-2	.	.	TGTGCCAGCAGTCCGGGTGGTAGCGGTCAACGCTCCTACAATGAGCAGTTCTTC	CASSPGGSGQRSYNEQFF
TRBJ2-3	TRBV7-9	.	TRBD2	TGTGCCAGCAGCTTAGGGCGGGGGGCCACCATCACAGATACGCAGTATTTT	CASSLGRGATITDTQYF
TRBJ1-2	TRBV7-2	.	.	TGTGCCAGCAGCATCGAGGGCAGCAACTATGGCTACACCTTC	CASSIEGSNYGYTF
TRBJ1-2	TRBV6-1	once	.	TGTGCCAGCAGAGGTGCAGGGTTTGGAGGCTACACCTTC	CASRGAGFGGYTF
TRBJ1-4	TRBV4-2	.	TRBD1	TGTGCCAGCAGCCGCCCTCGCAGGGGACAGGGACTTGAAAAACTGTTTTTT	CASSRPRRGQGLEKLFF
TRBJ2-7	TRBV19	.	TRBD2	TGTGCCAGTAGTCCCAGCGGGGGCTCCTACGAGCAGTACTTC	CASSPSGGSYEQYF
TRBJ2-3	TRBV5-1	.	TRBD2	TGCGCCAGCAGCTTGGGAGCGGGGGGGGACCTCAGCACAGATACGCAGTATTTT	CASSLGAGGDLSTDTQYF
TRBJ2-1	TRBV7-8	.	TRBD1	TGTGCCAGCAGTAAAGACAGGGACAATGAGCAGTTCTTC	CASSKDRDNEQFF
TRBJ2-3	TRBV13	.	.	TGTGCCAGCAGCTTGGACATTCTTAGCACAGATACGCAGTATTTT	CASSLDILSTDTQYF
TRBJ2-3	TRBV7-9	.	.	TGTTCCAGCAGCCCAGGGCCAGATACGCAGTATTTT	CSSSPGPDTQYF
TRBJ1-3	TRBV2	.	.	TGTGCCAGCAGCCCATACATCTCTGGAAACACCATATATTTT	CASSPYISGNTIYF
TRBJ1-1	TRBV9	.	TRBD1	TGTGCCAGCAGCGTACAGGGGGAAAGCACTGAAGCTTTCTTT	CASSVQGESTEAFF
TRBJ1-2	TRBV19	.	.	TGTGCCAGTAGTATACAAGGAAGCGGGACCGCAACCTTCTATGGCTACACCTTC	CASSIQGSGTATFYGYTF
TRBJ2-1	TRBV10-2	.	.	TGCGCCAGCAGTGAGCGAATTGTCAACAACCCGTACAATGAGCAGTTCTTC	CASSERIVNNPYNEQFF
TRBJ1-6	TRBV30	.	.	TGTGCCTGGAGCCAAGACAGCTGGTCACCCCTCCACTTT	CAWSQDSWSPLHF
TRBJ1-1	TRBV27	.	.	TGTGCCAGCAGTGCGGGGGCCACTGAAGCTTTCTTT	CASSAGATEAFF
TRBJ2-3	TRBV6-1	.	.	TGTGCCAGCAGCGGACTGTTCACAGATACGCAGTATTTT	CASSGLFTDTQYF
TRBJ2-2	TRBV7-9	.	TRBD1	TGTGCCAGCAGCCACAGGGGGTTTGACACCGGGGAGCTGTTTTTT	CASSHRGFDTGELFF
TRBJ1-5	TRBV7-9	once	.	TGTGCCAGCAGCTTAGCGCAGTATAAACCCCAGCATTTT	CASSLAQYKPQHF
TRBJ1-1	TRBV6-1	once	.	TGTGCCAGCGGCCCCCTGTCAGGGCCGAACACTGAAGCTTTCTTT	CASGPLSGPNTEAFF
TRBJ2-7	TRBV15	.	.	TGTGCCACCAGCAGAGGAGTGGGGGGTATCTCCGGGTACGAGCAGTACTTC	CATSRGVGGISGYEQYF